This T cell receptor beta chain was found in a study of human T cells and chemical hapten exposure. Overall study context: The patients were mostly female; they had alopecia areata, totalis or universalis. Points from the study as a whole: Alopecia in all donors means immunity may differ from healthy individuals.

Regarding time point: patch test 2, 6 weeks after DPC sensitization. Documented treatment: therapeutic diphenylcyclopropenone sensitization with weekly scalp DPC. In TCRdb, the RACE reads were re-called with MiXCR into one record per CDR3 protein. This sample has roughly 380,000 distinct CDR3 sequences; just under 6.5% occur once, and the top ten carry under 7%. This clonotype was picked up a small number of times. What it binds is unknown. The CDR3 extends over 13 amino acids. CDR1 is SGHAT, CDR2 FQDESV, per germline (reference sequence). The V and J ends lost 0 bases and 2 bases respectively, with 2 bases between them.

The receptor comes from a young woman with alopecia areata. Some clones in this sample may be carry-over from other donors' samples. The V and J genes are TRBV11-1 and TRBJ2-1, with no clear D. The source was whole blood, collected in connection with sensitization to the hapten diphenylcyclopropenone (DPC). The CDR3 DNA sequence: TGTGCCAGCAGCTTAGCGACCTACAATGAGCAGTTCTTC. Protein product: CASSLATYNEQFF.